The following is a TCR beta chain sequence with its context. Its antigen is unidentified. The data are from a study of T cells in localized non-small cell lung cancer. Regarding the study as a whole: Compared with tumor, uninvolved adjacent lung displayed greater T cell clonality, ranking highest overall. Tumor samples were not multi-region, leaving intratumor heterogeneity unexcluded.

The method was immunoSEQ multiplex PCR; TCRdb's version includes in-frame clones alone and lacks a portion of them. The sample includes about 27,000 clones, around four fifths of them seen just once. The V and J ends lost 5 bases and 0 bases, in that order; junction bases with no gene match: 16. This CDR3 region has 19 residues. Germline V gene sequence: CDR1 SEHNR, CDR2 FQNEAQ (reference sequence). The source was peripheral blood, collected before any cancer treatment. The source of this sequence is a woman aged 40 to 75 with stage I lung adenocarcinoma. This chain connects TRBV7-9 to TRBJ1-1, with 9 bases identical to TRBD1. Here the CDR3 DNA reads TGTGCCAGCAGCCAAACAATGTCCTGGACAGGGGAGATGAACACTGAAGCTTTCTTT. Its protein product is CASSQTMSWTGEMNTEAFF.